What follows is one T cell receptor beta chain and its context. In the original processing: Amplifying reference gene primers gave estimates of nucleated cell counts. TCRdb keeps only in-frame clones here, not all; method: immunoSEQ multiplex PCR. From that table come the V and J calls and clone size; the DNA was used to work out D and trimming. The top ten clones hold roughly 1.1% of a sample with more than 95,000 clones, more than 70% of them seen once. This sample was included in a study of blood T cell repertoires in COVID-19. Study-wide background: In each case, the material was cDNA or gDNA derived from T cells, B-cell-depleted T cells, or PBMCs.

The CDR3 spans 16 residues. V lost 8 bases and J lost 0; bases outside the gene matches: 6. The germline V gene encodes CDR1 MNHNY and CDR2 SVGAGI (reference sequence). The chain is built from TRBV6-6 and TRBJ2-6, with 8 bases identical to TRBD2. The sequencing sample was made of peripheral blood. The receptor comes from a woman older than 75 with acute or convalescent COVID-19. DNA for the CDR3: TGTGCCAGCCCGGGGGGGGCCAGCTCTGGGGCCAACGTCCTGACTTTC. This translates into CASPGGASSGANVLTF.